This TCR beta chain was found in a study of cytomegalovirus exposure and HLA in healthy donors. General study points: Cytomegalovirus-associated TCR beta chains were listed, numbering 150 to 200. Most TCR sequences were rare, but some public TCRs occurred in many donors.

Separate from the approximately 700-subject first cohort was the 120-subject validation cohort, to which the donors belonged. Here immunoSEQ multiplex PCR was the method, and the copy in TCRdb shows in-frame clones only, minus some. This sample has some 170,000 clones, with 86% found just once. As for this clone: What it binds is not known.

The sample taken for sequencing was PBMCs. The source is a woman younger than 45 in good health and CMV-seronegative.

The CDR3 spells CASSSPPGNTIYF. In nucleotides, the CDR3 is TGTGCCAGCAGCTCCCCCCCTGGAAACACCATATATTTT. The chain uses TRBV7-6 and TRBJ1-3, with no clear D. This CDR3 is built from 13 residues. Germline V gene lookup returns CDR1 SGHVS and CDR2 FNYEAQ. Trimming left V 4 bases short and J 2 bases short, with 6 bases between.